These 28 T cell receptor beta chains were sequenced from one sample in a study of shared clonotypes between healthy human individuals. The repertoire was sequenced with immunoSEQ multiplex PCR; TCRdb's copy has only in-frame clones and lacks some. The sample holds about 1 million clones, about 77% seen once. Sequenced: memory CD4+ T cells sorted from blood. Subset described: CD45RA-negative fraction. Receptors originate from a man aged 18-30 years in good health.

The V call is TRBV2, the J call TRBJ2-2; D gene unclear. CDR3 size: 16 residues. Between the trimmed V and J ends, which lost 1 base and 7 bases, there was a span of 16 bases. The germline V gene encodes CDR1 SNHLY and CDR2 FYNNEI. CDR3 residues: CASSEVGSKVGGELFF. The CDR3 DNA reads TGTGCCAGCAGTGAAGTAGGCAGTAAAGTCGGCGGGGAGCTGTTTTTT.

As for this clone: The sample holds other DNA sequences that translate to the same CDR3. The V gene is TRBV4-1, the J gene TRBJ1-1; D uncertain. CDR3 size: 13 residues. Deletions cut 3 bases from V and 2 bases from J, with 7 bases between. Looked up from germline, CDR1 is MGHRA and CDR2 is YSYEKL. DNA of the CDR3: TGCGCCAGCAGCCAGGCACCTAACACTGAAGCTTTCTTT. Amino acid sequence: CASSQAPNTEAFF.

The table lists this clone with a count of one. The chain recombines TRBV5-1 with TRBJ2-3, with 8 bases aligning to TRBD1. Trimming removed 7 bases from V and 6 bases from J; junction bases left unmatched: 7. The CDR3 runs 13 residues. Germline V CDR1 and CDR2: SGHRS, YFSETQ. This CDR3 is CASRQGAEDTQYF. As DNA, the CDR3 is TGCGCCAGCCGCCAGGGGGCTGAGGATACGCAGTATTTT.

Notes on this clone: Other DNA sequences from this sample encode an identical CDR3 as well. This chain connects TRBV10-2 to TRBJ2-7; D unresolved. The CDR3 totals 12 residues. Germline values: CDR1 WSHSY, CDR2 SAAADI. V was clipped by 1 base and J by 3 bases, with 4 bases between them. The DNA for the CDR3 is TGCGCCAGCAGTGAGTTAGGCTACGAGCAGTACTTC. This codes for CASSELGYEQYF.

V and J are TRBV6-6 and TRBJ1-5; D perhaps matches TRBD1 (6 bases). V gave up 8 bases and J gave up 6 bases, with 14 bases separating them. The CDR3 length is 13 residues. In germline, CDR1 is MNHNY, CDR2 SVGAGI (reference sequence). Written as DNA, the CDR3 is TGTGCCAGCTTACAGGGAGCTGGTCAGCCCCAGCATTTT. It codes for CASLQGAGQPQHF.

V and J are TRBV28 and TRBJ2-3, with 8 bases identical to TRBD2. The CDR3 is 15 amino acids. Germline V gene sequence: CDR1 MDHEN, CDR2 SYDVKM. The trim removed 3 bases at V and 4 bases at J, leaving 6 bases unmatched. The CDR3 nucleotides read TGTGCCAGCAGTTTTGGGACTAGTTCAGCAGATACGCAGTATTTT. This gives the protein CASSFGTSSADTQYF.

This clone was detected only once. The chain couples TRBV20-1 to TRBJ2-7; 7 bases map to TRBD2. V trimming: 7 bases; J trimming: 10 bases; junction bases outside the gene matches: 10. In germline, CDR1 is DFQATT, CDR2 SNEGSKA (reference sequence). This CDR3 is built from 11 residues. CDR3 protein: CSDPQAGPQYF. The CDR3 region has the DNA TGCAGTGACCCACAAGCGGGACCCCAGTACTTC.

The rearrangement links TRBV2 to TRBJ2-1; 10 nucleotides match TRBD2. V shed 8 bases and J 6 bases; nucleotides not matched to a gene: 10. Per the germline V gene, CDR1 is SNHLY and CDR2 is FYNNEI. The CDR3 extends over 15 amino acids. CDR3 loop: CASGTSSGRANEQFF. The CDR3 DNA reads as TGTGCCAGCGGGACATCCAGCGGGAGGGCCAATGAGCAGTTCTTC.

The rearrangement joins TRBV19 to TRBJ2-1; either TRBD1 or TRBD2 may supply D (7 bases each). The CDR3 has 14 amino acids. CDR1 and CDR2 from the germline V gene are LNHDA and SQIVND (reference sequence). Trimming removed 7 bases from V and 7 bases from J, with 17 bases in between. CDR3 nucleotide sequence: TGTGCCAGTATCGCGGACAGGCGGGGGAATGAGCAGTTCTTC. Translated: CASIADRRGNEQFF. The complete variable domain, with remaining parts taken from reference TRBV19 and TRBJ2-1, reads DGGITQSPKYLFRKEGQNVTLSCEQNLNHDAMYWYRQDPGQGLRLIYYSQIVNDFQKGDIAEGYSVSREKKESFPLTVTSAQKNPTAFYLCASIADRRGNEQFFGPGTRLTVL.

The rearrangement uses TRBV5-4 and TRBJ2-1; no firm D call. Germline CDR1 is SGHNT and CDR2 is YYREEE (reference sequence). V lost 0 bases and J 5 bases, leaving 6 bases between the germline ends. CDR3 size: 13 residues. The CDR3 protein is CASSLVQDNEQFF. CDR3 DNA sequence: TGTGCCAGCAGCTTGGTTCAGGACAATGAGCAGTTCTTC.

The CDR3 reads CASAWSGVGADTQYF. The DNA for the CDR3 is TGCGCCAGCGCCTGGTCCGGGGTAGGGGCAGATACGCAGTATTTT. The rearrangement uses TRBV4-3 and TRBJ2-3; D may match TRBD1 or TRBD2 (5 bases each). CDR1 is LGHNA, CDR2 YSLEER, per germline. The CDR3 runs to 15 residues. Deletions cut 8 bases from V and 4 bases from J, with 19 bases between.

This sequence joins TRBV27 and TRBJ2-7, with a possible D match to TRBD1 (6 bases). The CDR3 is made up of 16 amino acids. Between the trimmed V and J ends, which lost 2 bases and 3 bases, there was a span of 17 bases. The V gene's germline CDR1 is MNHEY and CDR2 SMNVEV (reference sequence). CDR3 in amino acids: CASSLASGVSFYEQYF. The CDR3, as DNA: TGTGCCAGCAGTTTAGCTTCAGGGGTCTCCTTCTACGAGCAGTACTTC.

The CDR3 sequence: CASRVTGGYEQYF. CDR3 DNA: TGTGCCAGCAGGGTGACAGGGGGCTACGAGCAGTACTTC. The J gene is TRBJ2-7, the V gene TRBV5-8; 9 bases are shared with TRBD1. The CDR3 is 13 amino acids. The V and J ends lost 5 bases and 3 bases, in that order; junction bases with no gene match: 3. Germline V gene data show CDR1 as SGHTS and CDR2 as YDEGEE.

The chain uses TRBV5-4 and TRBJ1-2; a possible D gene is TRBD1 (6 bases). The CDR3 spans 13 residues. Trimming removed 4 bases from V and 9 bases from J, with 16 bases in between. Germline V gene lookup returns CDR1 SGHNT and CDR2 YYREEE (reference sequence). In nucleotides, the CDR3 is TGTGCCAGCAGCCCGACAGGAGGTGATAGCTACACCTTC. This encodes CASSPTGGDSYTF.

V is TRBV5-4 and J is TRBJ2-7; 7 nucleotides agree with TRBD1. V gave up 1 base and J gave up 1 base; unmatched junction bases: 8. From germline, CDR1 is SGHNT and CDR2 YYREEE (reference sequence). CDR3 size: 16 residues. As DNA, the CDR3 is TGTGCCAGCAGCTTGTTCTCAGGGGGTGGTTCCTACGAGCAGTACTTC. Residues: CASSLFSGGGSYEQYF.

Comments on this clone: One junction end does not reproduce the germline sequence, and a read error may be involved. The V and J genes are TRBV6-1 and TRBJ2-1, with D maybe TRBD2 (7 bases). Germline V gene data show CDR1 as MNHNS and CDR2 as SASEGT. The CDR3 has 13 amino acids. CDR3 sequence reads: CASSEEGGRRRLF. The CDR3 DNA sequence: TGTGCCAGCAGTGAAGAGGGGGGGCGCAGGAGGCTCTTC.

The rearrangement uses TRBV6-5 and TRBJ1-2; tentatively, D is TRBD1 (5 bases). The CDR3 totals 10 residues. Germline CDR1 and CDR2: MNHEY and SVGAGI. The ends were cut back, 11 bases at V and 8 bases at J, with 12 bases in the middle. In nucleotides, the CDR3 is TGTGCCTCGCAGGGTGACGGCTACACCTTC. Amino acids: CASQGDGYTF.

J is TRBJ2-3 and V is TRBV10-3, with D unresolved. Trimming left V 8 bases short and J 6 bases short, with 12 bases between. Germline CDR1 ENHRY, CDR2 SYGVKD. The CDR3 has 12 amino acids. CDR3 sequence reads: CAIGFQSDTQYF. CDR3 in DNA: TGTGCCATCGGGTTTCAATCGGATACGCAGTATTTT.

This CDR3 reads CASSLRPVVLGVYGYTF. The CDR3 bases are TGTGCCAGCAGCTTAAGGCCAGTCGTGCTCGGGGTCTATGGCTACACCTTC. V usage is TRBV7-9 and J usage is TRBJ1-2, with unresolved D. V gave up 2 bases and J gave up 4 bases, with 20 bases separating them. The germline CDR1 and CDR2 sequences are SEHNR and FQNEAQ (reference sequence). The CDR3 is 17 amino acids.

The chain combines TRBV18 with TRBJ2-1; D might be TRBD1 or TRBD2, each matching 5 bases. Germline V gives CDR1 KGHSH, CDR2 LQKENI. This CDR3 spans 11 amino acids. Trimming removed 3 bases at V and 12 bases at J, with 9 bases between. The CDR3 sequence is CASSPGDGQFF. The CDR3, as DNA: TGTGCCAGCTCACCGGGGGATGGGCAGTTCTTC.

CDR3 in amino acids: CASSGDRRDYEQYF. CDR3 DNA sequence: TGTGCCAGCAGCGGGGACAGGAGGGACTACGAGCAGTACTTC. V usage is TRBV5-6 and J usage is TRBJ2-7, with TRBD1 matching over 8 bases. The CDR3 spans 14 residues. J was trimmed by 3 bases and V by 4 bases; bases with no gene match: 6. Germline lookup yields CDR1 SGHDT and CDR2 YYEEEE.

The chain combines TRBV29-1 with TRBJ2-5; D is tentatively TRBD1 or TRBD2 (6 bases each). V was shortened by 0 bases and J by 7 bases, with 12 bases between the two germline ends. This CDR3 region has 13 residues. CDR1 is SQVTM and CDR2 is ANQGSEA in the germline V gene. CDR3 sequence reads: CSVEEGGRGTQYF. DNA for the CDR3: TGCAGCGTTGAAGAAGGGGGGCGTGGGACCCAGTACTTC.

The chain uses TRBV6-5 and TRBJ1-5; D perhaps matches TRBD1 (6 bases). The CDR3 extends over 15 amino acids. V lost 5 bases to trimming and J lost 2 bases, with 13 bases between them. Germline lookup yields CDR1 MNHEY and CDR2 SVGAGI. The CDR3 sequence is CASSPGGRGNQPQHF. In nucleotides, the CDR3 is TGTGCCAGCAGTCCGGGGGGCAGAGGCAATCAGCCCCAGCATTTT.

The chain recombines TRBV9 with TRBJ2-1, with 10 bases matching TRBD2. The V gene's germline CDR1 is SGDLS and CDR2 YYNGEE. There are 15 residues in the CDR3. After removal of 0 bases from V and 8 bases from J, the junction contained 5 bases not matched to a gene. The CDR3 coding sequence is TGTGCCAGCAGCGTAGCTACTAGCGGGGTATATGAGCAGTTCTTC. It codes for CASSVATSGVYEQFF.

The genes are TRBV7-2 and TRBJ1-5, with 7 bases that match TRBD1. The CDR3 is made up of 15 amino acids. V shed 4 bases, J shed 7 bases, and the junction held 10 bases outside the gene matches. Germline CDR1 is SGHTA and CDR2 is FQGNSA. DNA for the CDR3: TGTGCCAGCAGCTCCATGGACAGGCCTCAGCAGCCCCAGCATTTT. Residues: CASSSMDRPQQPQHF.

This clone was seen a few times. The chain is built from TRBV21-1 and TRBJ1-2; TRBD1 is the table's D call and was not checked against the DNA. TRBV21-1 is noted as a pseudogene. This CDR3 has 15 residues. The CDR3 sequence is CASSSKGAANYGYTF. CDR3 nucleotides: TGTGCCAGCAGCAGTAAGGGGGCCGCTAACTATGGCTACACCTTC.

The CDR3: CASSLGLSSYNEQFF. CDR3 DNA: TGTGCCAGCAGCTTGGGCCTCAGCTCCTACAATGAGCAGTTCTTC. The gene calls are TRBV5-8 and TRBJ2-1, with D unclear. The CDR3 covers 15 residues. The V end was cut by 0 bases, the J end by 0 bases, with 7 bases between. The germline CDR1 and CDR2 sequences are SGHTS and YDEGEE. Supplemented by reference TRBV5-8 and TRBJ2-1, the full variable domain reads EAGVTQSPTHLIKTRGQQATLRCSPISGHTSVYWYQQALGLGLQFLLWYDEGEERNRGNFPPRFSGRQFPNYSSELNVNALELEDSALYLCASSLGLSSYNEQFFGPGTRLTVL.

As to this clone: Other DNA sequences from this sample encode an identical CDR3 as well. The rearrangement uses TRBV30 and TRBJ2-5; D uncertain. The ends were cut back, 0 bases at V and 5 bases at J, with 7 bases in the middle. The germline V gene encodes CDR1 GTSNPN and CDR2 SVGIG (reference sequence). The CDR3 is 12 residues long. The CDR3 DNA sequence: TGTGCCTGGAGTGTAGGTCGGGAGACCCAGTACTTC. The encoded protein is CAWSVGRETQYF.